This TCR beta chain appears in the sequencing data of a study of T cell responses to AZD1222 COVID-19 vaccine. Generated by immunoSEQ multiplex PCR, the TCRdb table keeps only in-frame clones and is missing some. Among some 90,000 clones, about 85% were seen once, and the ten largest hold approximately 1.5%. Germline V gene data show CDR1 as SEHNR and CDR2 as FQNEAQ (reference sequence). The CDR3 contains 16 residues. Losses at the gene ends were 5 bases for V and 3 bases for J; bases not matched to a gene: 7. On this clone itself: Antigen specificity is unknown.

General study results and limits: White British people made up most donors, females outnumbered males, and clonal diversity was possibly underestimated. Regions 160-218 and 743-854 dominated among vaccine-associated CD4 TCRs spanning spike. At baseline, just 6 or 7 AZD1222 recipients tested seropositive.

The V call is TRBV7-9, the J call TRBJ1-4; 9 nucleotides match TRBD1. The sequence derives from an adult in good health. Sequenced here: peripheral blood, sampled on day 0 of AZD1222 vaccination. The CDR3 DNA sequence: TGTGCCAGCAGCATACAGGGGGCGATGTCTAATGAAAAACTGTTTTTT. Translating it yields CASSIQGAMSNEKLFF.